Listed below are T cell receptor beta chains from one sample, sequenced in a study of blood T cells in healthy people across ages. One entry per CDR3 protein results from TCRdb running MiXCR on the 5' RACE reads. The sample carries around 1,500,000 distinct CDR3 sequences, over 25% recorded once. Material: blood. These receptors were taken from a woman under 40 in good health. CDR3s include the opening cysteine and the closing phenylalanine or tryptophan. A D gene is named only where the DNA matches it firmly. Clone sizes are given selectively: once, few, many, or a class where the clone is expanded.

cdr3_length d_call j_call clone_size v_call cdr3_nt cdr3_aa
14 TRBD2 TRBJ2-5 many TRBV6-5 TGTGCCAGCAGTCGGCTAGCGGGACCAGAGACCCAGTACTTC CASSRLAGPETQYF
16 TRBD2 TRBJ2-5 - TRBV5-6 TGTGCCAGCAGCTTTCCGAGACTAGCGGGGGGAGAGACCCAGTACTTC CASSFPRLAGGETQYF
16 TRBD1 TRBJ2-7 few TRBV7-9 TGTGCCAGCAGACACACCGCCGGGACAGGGTTTGGCGAGCAGTACTTC CASRHTAGTGFGEQYF
14 - TRBJ2-5 - TRBV27 TGTGCCAGCATCAAGGGGCTAGCGCAAGAGACCCAGTACTTC CASIKGLAQETQYF
15 TRBD1 TRBJ1-4 - TRBV5-6 TGTGCCAGCACCGCGTCGACAGGGGCACAGGAAAAACTGTTTTTT CASTASTGAQEKLFF
15 - TRBJ2-5 many TRBV4-1 TGCGCCAGCAGCCAAGAACCCGGGATGGGAGAGACCCAGTACTTC CASSQEPGMGETQYF
14 - TRBJ1-2 - TRBV30 TGTGCCTGGAGTAGAAGGCTATTCGCCTATGGCTACACCTTC CAWSRRLFAYGYTF
17 TRBD2 TRBJ2-5 few TRBV7-8 TGTGCCAGCAGCTTAGTATTAGCGGGAGGAGGCGAAGAGACCCAGTACTTC CASSLVLAGGGEETQYF
16 - TRBJ2-2 - TRBV28 TGTGCCAGCAGTTTTAGTGGGCAGGCGAACACCGGGGAGCTGTTTTTT CASSFSGQANTGELFF
12 - TRBJ2-1 many TRBV20-1 TGCAGTGCTGGCGGGACCCCCAATGAGCAGTTCTTC CSAGGTPNEQFF
15 TRBD1 TRBJ1-2 many TRBV10-3 TGTGCCATCAGGGATGCCTCGGGACAGCCCTATGGCTACACCTTC CAIRDASGQPYGYTF
15 TRBD1 TRBJ1-2 - TRBV9 TGTGCCAGCAGCGGGTCGGGACAGGGCCATCTTGGCTACACCTTC CASSGSGQGHLGYTF
15 TRBD1 TRBJ2-5 few TRBV5-4 TGTGCCAGCAGCTTACGGACAGGGACGGGAGAGACCCAGTACTTC CASSLRTGTGETQYF
19 - TRBJ2-6 - TRBV7-8 TGTGCCAGCAGCCCCTCTCGCATACAGTACAGCTCTGGGGCCAACGTCCTGACTTTC CASSPSRIQYSSGANVLTF
14 - TRBJ2-1 - TRBV7-2 TGTGCCAGCAGCCCCCAGTGGTCCTACAATGAGCAGTTCTTC CASSPQWSYNEQFF
15 - TRBJ2-2 few TRBV5-5 TGTGCCAGCAGCCGTGCTGGTAAGGGAACCGGGGAGCTGTTTTTT CASSRAGKGTGELFF
14 - TRBJ2-1 - TRBV7-2 TGTGCCAGCAGCGGGGGGACCCACTACAATGAGCAGTTCTTC CASSGGTHYNEQFF
15 TRBD2 TRBJ2-1 - TRBV28 TGTGCCAGCAGTCAGACTAGCGGGTGGCAGCATGAGCAGTTCTTC CASSQTSGWQHEQFF
15 - TRBJ2-7 few TRBV7-9 TGTGCCAGCAGCTTAGCGCCCCCGGATTTTTACGAGCAGTACTTC CASSLAPPDFYEQYF
12 - TRBJ2-1 few TRBV2 TGTGCCAGGGGAGAAAACTACAATGAGCAGTTCTTC CARGENYNEQFF
16 TRBD2 TRBJ2-1 few TRBV7-2 TGTGCCAGCATCAAGACGGAGGCGGGAGGGGCGAGTGAGCAGTTCTTC CASIKTEAGGASEQFF
16 - TRBJ1-2 many TRBV15 TGTGCCACCAGCAGAGATGTAGGGGGGCCTAACTATGGCTACACCTTC CATSRDVGGPNYGYTF
13 - TRBJ2-4 - TRBV5-1 TGCGCCAGCAGCTTGAGGTCAGCCGGGGAGCAGTACTTC CASSLRSAGEQYF
14 - TRBJ2-4 - TRBV18 TGTGCCAGCTCACCTCGGGACGCGGGGTACATTCAGTACTTC CASSPRDAGYIQYF
15 - TRBJ2-3 - TRBV5-1 TGCGCCAGCAGCTTGGTACAGGGTGAGAAGGATACGCAGTATTTT CASSLVQGEKDTQYF
13 - TRBJ1-2 few TRBV7-2 TGTGCCAGCAGCTTAGAGGGTCTGACTGGCTACACCTTC CASSLEGLTGYTF
16 - TRBJ2-2 few TRBV7-2 TGTGCCAGCAGCTTAGCGGATAGGCTACTGGGCGGGGAGCTGTTTTTT CASSLADRLLGGELFF
15 - TRBJ2-7 few TRBV9 TGTGCCAGCAGCTCCGCGACCGCGTTGTCCTACGGGCAGTACTTC CASSSATALSYGQYF
13 - TRBJ2-7 many TRBV10-2 TGCGCCAGCAGTGATGAGGGGGGGCCCGAGCAGTACTTC CASSDEGGPEQYF
12 TRBD2 TRBJ2-1 - TRBV7-8 TGTGCCAGCAGCCCCCCAGCGGGGCCTCAGTTCTTC CASSPPAGPQFF
15 TRBD1 TRBJ1-1 - TRBV6-5 TGTGCCAGCACCCCTCGCGGGACAGGGCGAACTGAAGCTTTCTTT CASTPRGTGRTEAFF
14 TRBD2 TRBJ2-7 many TRBV9 TGTGCCAGCAGCGTCCGGGACTACTCCCACGAGCAGTACTTC CASSVRDYSHEQYF
14 - TRBJ2-7 - TRBV6-2/TRBV6-3 TGTGCCAGCAGTTACCGGTACAGGGAATACGAGCAGTACTTC CASSYRYREYEQYF
14 TRBD1 TRBJ2-3 few TRBV3-1 TGTGCCAGCAGCCAGCGACAGGGCTGGGATACGCAGTATTTT CASSQRQGWDTQYF
13 - TRBJ2-2 few TRBV10-3 TGTGCCATCAGTTCCAGGGAGTTCGGGGAGCTGTTTTTT CAISSREFGELFF
11 - TRBJ2-3 - TRBV20-1 TGCAGTGCCCGGACCCCAGATACGCAGTATTTT CSARTPDTQYF
16 - TRBJ1-6 few TRBV28 TGTGCCAGCAGTTTGGGGGGCCGGGGACCCAATTCACCCCTCCACTTT CASSLGGRGPNSPLHF
14 - TRBJ1-1 - TRBV20-1 TGCAGTGCTCAAGTTCAGCGAATGAACACTGAAGCTTTCTTT CSAQVQRMNTEAFF
18 TRBD2 TRBJ2-5 few TRBV24-1 TGTGCCACCAGTGTCAACCTGAGCGGGAGGCTGTACCAAGAGACCCAGTACTTC CATSVNLSGRLYQETQYF
13 - TRBJ1-2 many TRBV12-3/TRBV12-4 TGTGCCAGCAGCCACGACAGTAACTATGGCTACACCTTC CASSHDSNYGYTF